These T cell receptor beta chains were read from a single sample in a study of early T cells in non-severe SARS-CoV-2 infection. TCRdb called the 5' RACE reads again in MiXCR, with one record for every CDR3 protein. The profile shows about 57,000 distinct CDR3 sequences, 13% of them singletons. The sample was whole blood. The receptor source for this set is an adult who was a healthcare worker with PCR-confirmed SARS-CoV-2 infection or an uninfected control (not recorded which). Both conserved end residues are part of each CDR3. The order of the fields is D gene, J gene, V gene, clone size, CDR3 length, CDR3 protein, CDR3 DNA. The D gene is left open where the match is weak. Rows give clone size only sometimes, using once, few, many, or a class for an expanded clone.

d_call: .
j_call: TRBJ1-1
v_call: TRBV12-3/TRBV12-4
clone_size: many
cdr3_length: 11
cdr3_aa: CASSGGAGAFF
cdr3_nt: TGTGCCAGCTCTGGGGGGGCGGGAGCTTTCTTT

d_call: TRBD2
j_call: TRBJ2-1
v_call: TRBV7-2
clone_size: many
cdr3_length: 19
cdr3_aa: CASSRRLAGGRSSYNEQFF
cdr3_nt: TGTGCCAGCAGCAGACGACTAGCGGGGGGGCGGAGCTCCTACAATGAGCAGTTCTTC

d_call: .
j_call: TRBJ2-1
v_call: TRBV29-1
clone_size: .
cdr3_length: 14
cdr3_aa: CSVEGGEPYNEQFF
cdr3_nt: TGCAGCGTTGAGGGCGGGGAGCCCTACAATGAGCAGTTCTTC

d_call: .
j_call: TRBJ2-5
v_call: TRBV11-2
clone_size: many
cdr3_length: 13
cdr3_aa: CASSLRWEETQYF
cdr3_nt: TGTGCCAGCAGCTTAAGGTGGGAAGAGACCCAGTACTTC

d_call: .
j_call: TRBJ2-4
v_call: TRBV10-1
clone_size: .
cdr3_length: 11
cdr3_aa: CASLRENIQYF
cdr3_nt: TGCGCCTCCCTTAGGGAAAACATTCAGTACTTC

d_call: .
j_call: TRBJ2-7
v_call: TRBV29-1
clone_size: .
cdr3_length: 12
cdr3_aa: CSVAPQGREQYF
cdr3_nt: TGCAGCGTTGCTCCACAGGGTAGGGAGCAGTACTTC

d_call: .
j_call: TRBJ2-1
v_call: TRBV19
clone_size: many
cdr3_length: 13
cdr3_aa: CASSGTPYNEQFF
cdr3_nt: TGTGCCAGTAGTGGGACTCCATACAATGAGCAGTTCTTC

d_call: .
j_call: TRBJ1-4
v_call: TRBV7-2
clone_size: many
cdr3_length: 15
cdr3_aa: CASSPLVAANEKLFF
cdr3_nt: TGTGCCAGCAGCCCCCTAGTGGCGGCTAATGAAAAACTGTTTTTT

d_call: TRBD1
j_call: TRBJ1-2
v_call: TRBV7-3
clone_size: .
cdr3_length: 15
cdr3_aa: CASSLGTGGIYGYTF
cdr3_nt: TGTGCCAGCAGCTTAGGTACAGGGGGCATTTATGGCTACACCTTC

d_call: .
j_call: TRBJ2-3
v_call: TRBV9
clone_size: .
cdr3_length: 13
cdr3_aa: CASSVARGDTQYF
cdr3_nt: TGTGCCAGCAGCGTAGCACGAGGGGATACGCAGTATTTT

d_call: .
j_call: TRBJ1-4
v_call: TRBV20-1
clone_size: few
cdr3_length: 14
cdr3_aa: CSATDRTANEKLFF
cdr3_nt: TGCAGTGCCACAGATCGGACGGCGAATGAAAAACTGTTTTTT

d_call: TRBD2
j_call: TRBJ2-7
v_call: TRBV29-1
clone_size: .
cdr3_length: 12
cdr3_aa: CSVTSGSYEQYF
cdr3_nt: TGCAGCGTGACTAGCGGCTCCTACGAGCAGTACTTC

d_call: .
j_call: TRBJ1-3
v_call: TRBV7-8
clone_size: many
cdr3_length: 15
cdr3_aa: CASSSGRQTGNTIYF
cdr3_nt: TGTGCCAGCAGCTCTGGGAGGCAGACTGGAAACACCATATATTTT

d_call: .
j_call: TRBJ1-5
v_call: TRBV10-2
clone_size: .
cdr3_length: 16
cdr3_aa: CASSDIPGRSNQPQHF
cdr3_nt: TGCGCCAGCAGTGACATCCCAGGGCGAAGCAATCAGCCCCAGCATTTT

d_call: TRBD1
j_call: TRBJ2-1
v_call: TRBV29-1
clone_size: many
cdr3_length: 14
cdr3_aa: CSAGGGQGINEQFF
cdr3_nt: TGCAGCGCTGGGGGGGGACAGGGCATCAATGAGCAGTTCTTC

d_call: .
j_call: TRBJ1-4
v_call: TRBV29-1
clone_size: many
cdr3_length: 13
cdr3_aa: CSVNGGLDEKLFF
cdr3_nt: TGCAGCGTTAATGGTGGCCTTGATGAAAAACTGTTTTTT

d_call: .
j_call: TRBJ1-6
v_call: TRBV5-1
clone_size: many
cdr3_length: 14
cdr3_aa: CASSPRTADSPLHF
cdr3_nt: TGCGCCAGCAGCCCGAGGACAGCCGATTCACCCCTCCACTTT

d_call: TRBD2
j_call: TRBJ2-7
v_call: TRBV5-1
clone_size: few
cdr3_length: 14
cdr3_aa: CASSQGLAEYEQYF
cdr3_nt: TGCGCCAGCAGCCAAGGACTAGCGGAATACGAGCAGTACTTC

d_call: .
j_call: TRBJ2-5
v_call: TRBV29-1
clone_size: many
cdr3_length: 12
cdr3_aa: CSVRGYQETQYF
cdr3_nt: TGCAGCGTTAGGGGGTACCAAGAGACCCAGTACTTC

d_call: TRBD1
j_call: TRBJ2-4
v_call: TRBV2
clone_size: many
cdr3_length: 13
cdr3_aa: CASSLTGENIQYF
cdr3_nt: TGTGCCAGCAGTTTGACAGGGGAAAACATTCAGTACTTC

d_call: .
j_call: TRBJ2-7
v_call: TRBV6-6
clone_size: many
cdr3_length: 16
cdr3_aa: CASSYPSGASSYEQYF
cdr3_nt: TGTGCCAGCAGTTACCCCTCAGGGGCGTCGTCCTACGAGCAGTACTTC

d_call: .
j_call: TRBJ1-3
v_call: TRBV7-3
clone_size: many
cdr3_length: 13
cdr3_aa: CASRVSSGNTIYF
cdr3_nt: TGTGCCAGCAGAGTGAGCTCTGGAAACACCATATATTTT

d_call: .
j_call: TRBJ1-4
v_call: TRBV23-1
clone_size: many
cdr3_length: 14
cdr3_aa: CASSPPGQIEKLFF
cdr3_nt: TGCGCCAGCAGTCCCCCGGGGCAGATTGAAAAACTGTTTTTT

d_call: .
j_call: TRBJ2-3
v_call: TRBV7-8
clone_size: many
cdr3_length: 17
cdr3_aa: CASSLAPKGSSTDTQYF
cdr3_nt: TGTGCCAGCAGCTTAGCGCCTAAGGGATCGAGCACAGATACGCAGTATTTT

d_call: TRBD1
j_call: TRBJ2-1
v_call: TRBV5-4
clone_size: many
cdr3_length: 15
cdr3_aa: CASSLSPGGYNEQFF
cdr3_nt: TGTGCCAGCAGCTTGTCTCCAGGGGGCTACAATGAGCAGTTCTTC

d_call: TRBD1
j_call: TRBJ2-1
v_call: TRBV5-6
clone_size: .
cdr3_length: 16
cdr3_aa: CASSFLTGASYNEQFF
cdr3_nt: TGTGCCAGCAGCTTCCTGACAGGGGCTTCCTACAATGAGCAGTTCTTC

d_call: .
j_call: TRBJ2-7
v_call: TRBV10-3
clone_size: .
cdr3_length: 13
cdr3_aa: CATQTDPPSEQYF
cdr3_nt: TGTGCCACTCAGACCGACCCTCCCTCCGAGCAGTACTTC

d_call: .
j_call: TRBJ2-1
v_call: TRBV12-3/TRBV12-4
clone_size: many
cdr3_length: 13
cdr3_aa: CASRDASENEQFF
cdr3_nt: TGTGCCAGCAGAGACGCTTCAGAGAATGAGCAGTTCTTC

d_call: TRBD2
j_call: TRBJ2-3
v_call: TRBV3-1
clone_size: many
cdr3_length: 15
cdr3_aa: CASSQTSGYTDTQYF
cdr3_nt: TGTGCCAGCAGCCAGACTAGCGGATACACAGATACGCAGTATTTT

d_call: .
j_call: TRBJ2-6
v_call: TRBV24-1
clone_size: .
cdr3_length: 16
cdr3_aa: CATSEASGPGANVLTF
cdr3_nt: TGTGCCACCAGTGAGGCAAGCGGACCTGGGGCCAACGTCCTGACTTTC

d_call: TRBD1
j_call: TRBJ2-6
v_call: TRBV7-3
clone_size: few
cdr3_length: 20
cdr3_aa: CASSSPVPGQGKTGANVLTF
cdr3_nt: TGTGCCAGCAGCTCCCCAGTCCCGGGACAGGGGAAGACTGGGGCCAACGTCCTGACTTTC

d_call: .
j_call: TRBJ2-7
v_call: TRBV5-1
clone_size: .
cdr3_length: 14
cdr3_aa: CASSWDGQEGEQYF
cdr3_nt: TGCGCCAGCAGCTGGGACGGACAAGAGGGCGAGCAGTACTTC

d_call: .
j_call: TRBJ1-1
v_call: TRBV2
clone_size: few
cdr3_length: 12
cdr3_aa: CASSRAEAEAFF
cdr3_nt: TGTGCCAGCAGTAGGGCCGAGGCTGAAGCTTTCTTT

d_call: .
j_call: TRBJ1-6
v_call: TRBV10-3
clone_size: many
cdr3_length: 13
cdr3_aa: CAISESRDSPLHF
cdr3_nt: TGTGCCATCAGTGAGAGTAGGGATTCACCCCTCCACTTT

d_call: .
j_call: TRBJ1-3
v_call: TRBV7-6
clone_size: many
cdr3_length: 13
cdr3_aa: CASSLDGGDTIYF
cdr3_nt: TGTGCCAGCAGCTTAGACGGCGGGGACACCATATATTTT

d_call: TRBD2
j_call: TRBJ2-3
v_call: TRBV25-1
clone_size: .
cdr3_length: 15
cdr3_aa: CASRDGGGGADTQYF
cdr3_nt: TGTGCCAGCAGGGACGGAGGCGGGGGGGCGGATACGCAGTATTTT

d_call: TRBD2
j_call: TRBJ2-5
v_call: TRBV20-1
clone_size: .
cdr3_length: 15
cdr3_aa: CSARRRAGKQETQYF
cdr3_nt: TGCAGTGCTAGGAGGCGAGCGGGGAAACAAGAGACCCAGTACTTC

d_call: .
j_call: TRBJ1-1
v_call: TRBV10-1
clone_size: few
cdr3_length: 14
cdr3_aa: CASSESSLAHKAFF
cdr3_nt: TGCGCCAGCAGTGAATCCTCTTTGGCACACAAAGCTTTCTTT

d_call: TRBD2
j_call: TRBJ2-3
v_call: TRBV10-3
clone_size: few
cdr3_length: 13
cdr3_aa: CATRGGPTDTQYF
cdr3_nt: TGTGCCACCCGGGGGGGCCCCACAGATACGCAGTATTTT

d_call: TRBD2
j_call: TRBJ2-3
v_call: TRBV29-1
clone_size: .
cdr3_length: 16
cdr3_aa: CSVVSLAGGLPDTQYF
cdr3_nt: TGCAGCGTTGTATCGCTAGCGGGGGGGCTCCCAGATACGCAGTATTTT

d_call: TRBD1
j_call: TRBJ1-1
v_call: TRBV12-3/TRBV12-4
clone_size: many
cdr3_length: 14
cdr3_aa: CASSFPDRGKQAFF
cdr3_nt: TGTGCCAGCAGTTTCCCGGACAGGGGGAAGCAAGCTTTCTTT

d_call: .
j_call: TRBJ2-5
v_call: TRBV7-6
clone_size: many
cdr3_length: 12
cdr3_aa: CASSAARETQYF
cdr3_nt: TGTGCCAGCAGCGCGGCGCGGGAGACCCAGTACTTC